Reported below is one TCR beta chain. Its antigen is not yet known. Base qualities are missing; no much larger clone stands one base away. These data are taken from a study of blood T cell repertoires in COVID-19 (dated by TCRdb to 2019 to 2021). Turning to the overall study: Samples covering the acute and convalescent phases of COVID-19 were provided by collaborators in the United States, Italy and Spain. The sample metadata nearly always contained a de-identified subject ID, COVID-19 status, age in years and sex. The material from the prospective study consisted of cDNA or gDNA derived from T cells, B-cell-depleted T cells, or PBMCs. The dataset comprised deeply sampled blood TCRbeta repertoires from subjects exposed to, actively infected with, or recovered from COVID-19. HLA class I and class II types, where available, came from metadata supplied by the sample provider rather than from assay-based typing. The samples were drawn from two sources: the first 160 participants of the ongoing ImmuneRACE study, and some 1,300 subjects contributed by 6 global collaborators. The repertoires were made available in a free public database intended to serve as a resource for research on the immune response to SARS-CoV-2. General conclusions and limits of the study: The amount of clinical and demographic metadata varied by source and participant and was provided uncurated.

TCRbeta CDR3 regions were amplified from genomic DNA using the immunoSEQ Assay, a bias-controlled multiplex PCR. Regarding the original processing steps: Within the assay, amplification of reference gene primers was used to estimate how many nucleated cells each sample contained. To quantify the absolute abundance of each unique TCRbeta CDR3 rearrangement, sequence reads were collapsed and filtered. For each sample, productive Simpson clonality was calculated as the square root of Simpson's diversity index across productive rearrangements. TCRdb holds this immuneACCESS table with in-frame rearrangements only. Some clones are missing; in checked studies, unresolved V genes explain under half, and the rest has no known cause. V and J calls and clone size are given by that table; D and trimming were obtained from the DNA. The sample contains under 200,000 clones, roughly 88% of them found a single time. Jointly, the top ten make up about 5.6% of the sample.

The CDR3 numbers 15 residues from cysteine through phenylalanine. Only the CDR3 portion is preserved as DNA: 45 bases, with reading frame beginning at the first base. The germline V gene supplies CDR1 SGDLS and CDR2 YYNGEE. Trimming removed 2 bases from V and 4 bases from J; the gene matches leave 5 bases unexplained. In the prospective study, participants were roughly 18 to 95 years old, resided in fewer than 25 geographic areas of the United States, and were enrolled through a virtual design. Cohort assignment in the prospective study relied on participant-reported clinical history from a screening survey and a study questionnaire. Each participant in the prospective study had whole blood, serum and a nasopharyngeal or oropharyngeal swab collected by mobile phlebotomists. Prospective study participants could optionally give additional blood draws and questionnaires over a roughly 2-month period. Before DNA extraction, prospective study blood samples were shipped either frozen or at room temperature.

The clonotype originates from a middle-aged man with acute COVID-19. The V and J segments used are TRBV9 and TRBJ1-4, with TRBD1 matching 7 junction bases. The material sequenced was PBMCs or T cells enriched from blood (not recorded which). The bases are TGTGCCAGCAGCGTGAAGACAGGGAGTAATGAAAAACTGTTTTTT. It translates as CASSVKTGSNEKLFF.